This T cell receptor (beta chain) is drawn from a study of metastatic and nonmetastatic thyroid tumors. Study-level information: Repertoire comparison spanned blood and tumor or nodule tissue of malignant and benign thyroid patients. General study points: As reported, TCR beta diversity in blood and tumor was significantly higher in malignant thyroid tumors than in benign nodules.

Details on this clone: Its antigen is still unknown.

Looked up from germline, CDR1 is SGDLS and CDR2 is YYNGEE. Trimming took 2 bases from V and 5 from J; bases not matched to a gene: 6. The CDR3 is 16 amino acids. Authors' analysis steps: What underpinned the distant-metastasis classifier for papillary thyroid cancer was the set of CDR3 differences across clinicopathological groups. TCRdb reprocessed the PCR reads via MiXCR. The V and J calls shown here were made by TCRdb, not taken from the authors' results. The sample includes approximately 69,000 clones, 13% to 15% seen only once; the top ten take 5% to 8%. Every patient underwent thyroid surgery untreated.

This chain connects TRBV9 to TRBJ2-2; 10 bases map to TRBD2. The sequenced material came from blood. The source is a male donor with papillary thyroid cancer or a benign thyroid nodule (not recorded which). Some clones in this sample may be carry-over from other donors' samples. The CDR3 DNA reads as TGTGCCAGCAGCGTCTCATCGACTAGCGGGACCGGGGAGCTGTTTTTT. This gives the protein CASSVSSTSGTGELFF. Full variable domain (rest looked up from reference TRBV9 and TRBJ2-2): DSGVTQTPKHLITATGQRVTLRCSPRSGDLSVYWYQQSLDQGLQFLIQYYNGEERAKGNILERFSAQQFPDLHSELNLSSLELGDSALYFCASSVSSTSGTGELFFGEGSRLTVL.